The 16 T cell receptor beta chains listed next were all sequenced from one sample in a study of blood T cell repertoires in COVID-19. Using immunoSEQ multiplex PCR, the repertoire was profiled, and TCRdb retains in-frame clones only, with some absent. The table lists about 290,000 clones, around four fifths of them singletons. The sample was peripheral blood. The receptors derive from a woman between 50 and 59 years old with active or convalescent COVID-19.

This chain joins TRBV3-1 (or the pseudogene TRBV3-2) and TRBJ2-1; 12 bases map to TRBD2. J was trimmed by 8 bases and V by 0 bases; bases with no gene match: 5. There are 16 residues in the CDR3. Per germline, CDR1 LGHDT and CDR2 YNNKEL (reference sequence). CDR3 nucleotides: TGTGCCAGCAGCCAAGATCGACTAGCGGGAGCTGATGAGCAGTTCTTC. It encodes CASSQDRLAGADEQFF.

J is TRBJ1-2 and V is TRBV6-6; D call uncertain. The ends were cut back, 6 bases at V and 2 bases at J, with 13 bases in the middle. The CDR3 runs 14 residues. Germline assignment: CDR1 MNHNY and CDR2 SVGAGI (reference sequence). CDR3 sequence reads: CASRGGSTNYGYTF. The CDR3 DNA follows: TGTGCCAGCAGAGGCGGGTCTACCAACTATGGCTACACCTTC.

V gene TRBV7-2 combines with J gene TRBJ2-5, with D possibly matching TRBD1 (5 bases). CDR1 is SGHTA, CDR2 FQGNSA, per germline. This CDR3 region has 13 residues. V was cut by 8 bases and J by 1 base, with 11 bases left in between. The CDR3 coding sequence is TGTGCCAGCCACCGAAGGGGCCAAGAGACCCAGTACTTC. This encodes CASHRRGQETQYF.

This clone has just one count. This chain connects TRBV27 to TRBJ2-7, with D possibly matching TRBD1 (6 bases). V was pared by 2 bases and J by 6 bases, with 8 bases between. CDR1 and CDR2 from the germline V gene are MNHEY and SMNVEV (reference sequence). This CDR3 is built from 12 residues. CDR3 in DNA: TGTGCCAGCAGTTTACTCAGGGGCGAGCAGTACTTC. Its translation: CASSLLRGEQYF.

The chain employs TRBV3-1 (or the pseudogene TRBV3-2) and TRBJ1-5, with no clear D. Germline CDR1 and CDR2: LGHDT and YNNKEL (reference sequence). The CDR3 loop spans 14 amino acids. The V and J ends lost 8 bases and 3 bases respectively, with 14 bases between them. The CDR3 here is CASQEGSVNQPQHF. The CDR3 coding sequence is TGTGCCAGCCAGGAAGGGAGCGTCAATCAGCCCCAGCATTTT.

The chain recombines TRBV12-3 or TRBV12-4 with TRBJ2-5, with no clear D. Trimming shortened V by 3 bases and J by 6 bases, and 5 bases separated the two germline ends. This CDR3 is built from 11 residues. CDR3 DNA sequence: TGTGCCAGCAGTTTGGCCAAGACCCAGTACTTC. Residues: CASSLAKTQYF.

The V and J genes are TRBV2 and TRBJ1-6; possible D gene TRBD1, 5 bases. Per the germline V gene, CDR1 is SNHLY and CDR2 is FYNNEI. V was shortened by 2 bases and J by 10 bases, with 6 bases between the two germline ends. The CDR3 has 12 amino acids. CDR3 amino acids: CASSERGSPLHF. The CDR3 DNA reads TGTGCCAGCAGTGAACGGGGGTCACCCCTCCACTTT.

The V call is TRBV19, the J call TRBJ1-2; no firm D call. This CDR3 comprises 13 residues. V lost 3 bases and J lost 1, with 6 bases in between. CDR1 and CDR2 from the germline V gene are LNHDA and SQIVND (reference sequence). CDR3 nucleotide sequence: TGTGCCAGTAGTATTGCGGGTAACTATGGCTACACCTTC. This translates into CASSIAGNYGYTF.

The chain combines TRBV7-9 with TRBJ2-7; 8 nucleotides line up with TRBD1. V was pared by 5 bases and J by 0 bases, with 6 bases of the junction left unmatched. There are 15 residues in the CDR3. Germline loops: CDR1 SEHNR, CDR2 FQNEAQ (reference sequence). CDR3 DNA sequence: TGTGCCAGCAGCCAGGACAGGGTCAGCTCCTACGAGCAGTACTTC. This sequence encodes CASSQDRVSSYEQYF.

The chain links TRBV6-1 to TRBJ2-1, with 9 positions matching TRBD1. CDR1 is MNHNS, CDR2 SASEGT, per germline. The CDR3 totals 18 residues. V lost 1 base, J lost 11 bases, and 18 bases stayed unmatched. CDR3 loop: CASSEVAMGGTGTMKQFF. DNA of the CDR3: TGTGCCAGCAGTGAAGTGGCCATGGGGGGGACAGGGACAATGAAGCAGTTCTTC.

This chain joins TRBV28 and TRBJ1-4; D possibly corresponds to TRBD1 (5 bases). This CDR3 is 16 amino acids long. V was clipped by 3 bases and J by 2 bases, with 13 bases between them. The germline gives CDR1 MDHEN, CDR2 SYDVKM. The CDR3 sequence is CASSLFLGATNEKLFF. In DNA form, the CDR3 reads TGTGCCAGCAGTTTGTTTCTAGGGGCGACTAATGAAAAACTGTTTTTT.

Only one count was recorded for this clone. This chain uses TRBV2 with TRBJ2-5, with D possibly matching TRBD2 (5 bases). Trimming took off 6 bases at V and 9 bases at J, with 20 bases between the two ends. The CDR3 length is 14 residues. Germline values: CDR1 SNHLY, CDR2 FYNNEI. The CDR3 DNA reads TGTGCCAGCAGCCCGATGACCCCGAACGGGGCCCAGTACTTC. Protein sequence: CASSPMTPNGAQYF.

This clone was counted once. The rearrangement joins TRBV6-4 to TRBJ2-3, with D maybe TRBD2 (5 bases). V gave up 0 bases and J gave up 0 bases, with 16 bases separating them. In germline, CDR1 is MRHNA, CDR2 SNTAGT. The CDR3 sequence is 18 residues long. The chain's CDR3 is CASSDSMAALASTDTQYF. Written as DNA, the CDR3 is TGTGCCAGCAGTGACTCGATGGCGGCTCTAGCTAGCACAGATACGCAGTATTTT.

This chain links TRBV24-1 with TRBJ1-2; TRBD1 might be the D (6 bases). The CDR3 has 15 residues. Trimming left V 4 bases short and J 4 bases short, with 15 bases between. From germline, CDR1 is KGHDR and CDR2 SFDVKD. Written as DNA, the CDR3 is TGTGCCACCAGTGAGGGGGCTCCTGGAGGCTATGGCTACACCTTC. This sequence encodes CATSEGAPGGYGYTF.

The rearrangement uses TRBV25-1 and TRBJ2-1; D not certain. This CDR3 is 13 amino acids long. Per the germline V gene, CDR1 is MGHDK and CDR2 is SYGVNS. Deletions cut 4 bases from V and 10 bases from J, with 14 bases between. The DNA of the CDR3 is TGTGCCAGCAGTGTTATGGTCGATGGCGAGCAGTTCTTC. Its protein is CASSVMVDGEQFF. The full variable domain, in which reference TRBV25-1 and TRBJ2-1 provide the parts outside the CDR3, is EADIYQTPRYLVIGTGKKITLECSQTMGHDKMYWYQQDPGMELHLIHYSYGVNSTEKGDLSSESTVSRIRTEHFPLTLESARPSHTSQYLCASSVMVDGEQFFGPGTRLTVL.

The CDR3 is CASSSGGNEQFF. CDR3 coding DNA: TGTGCCAGCAGCTCAGGGGGTAATGAGCAGTTCTTC. The chain is built from TRBV11-3 and TRBJ2-1, with 7 bases identical to TRBD1. Trimming took 4 bases from V and 7 from J; bases not matched to a gene: 1. Looked up from germline, CDR1 is SGHNT and CDR2 is YENEEA. The CDR3 is 12 residues long.